What follows are 10 T cell receptor beta chains derived from one specimen sequenced in a study of graft-versus-host responses after intestinal transplantation. TCRdb's table, derived via immunoSEQ multiplex PCR, lists solely in-frame clones and lacks some. The table shows around 8,000 clones, with roughly 82% occurring only once. Processing was applied to graft tissue in order to liberate intraepithelial and lamina propria lymphocytes. The sequencing here drew on ileum tissue, taken around 120 days after transplant. The source of these receptors is a human patient who received an intestinal transplant, so some T cells may come from the graft donor.

The gene calls are TRBV5-1 and TRBJ2-2, with 12 bases lining up with TRBD2. The CDR3 is 16 amino acids. Germline CDR1 reads SGHRS; CDR2 reads YFSETQ. V lost 4 bases, J lost 6 bases, and 7 bases stayed unmatched. The DNA of the CDR3 is TGCGCCAGCAGCGGCACTAGCGGGGGGCTGGCCGGGGAGCTGTTTTTT. Protein: CASSGTSGGLAGELFF.

The V call is TRBV5-1, the J call TRBJ1-4; D not resolved. The V and J ends lost 3 bases and 0 bases respectively, with 9 bases between them. From germline, CDR1 is SGHRS and CDR2 YFSETQ. The CDR3 is made up of 15 amino acids. CDR3 loop: CASSSGTSTNEKLFF. CDR3 in DNA: TGCGCCAGCAGCTCCGGCACCTCAACTAATGAAAAACTGTTTTTT.

The rearrangement uses TRBV6-5 and TRBJ2-7; TRBD1 might be the D (6 bases). The CDR3 extends over 13 amino acids. CDR1 MNHEY and CDR2 SVGAGI come from the germline V gene. V lost 2 bases and J lost 10, with 15 bases in between. The CDR3 protein is CASSYTQGYSQYF. The DNA of the CDR3 is TGTGCCAGCAGTTACACCCAGGGGTATAGTCAGTACTTC.

The genes are TRBV6-4 and TRBJ1-1; D gene ambiguous. This CDR3 region has 14 residues. V was shortened by 0 bases and J by 1 base, with 6 bases between the two germline ends. Per the germline V gene, CDR1 is MRHNA and CDR2 is SNTAGT. The CDR3 here is CASSDSSENTEAFF. The CDR3, as DNA: TGTGCCAGCAGTGACTCGTCGGAGAACACTGAAGCTTTCTTT.

This rearrangement joins TRBV7-8 to TRBJ1-5; D unclear. Trimming left V 1 base short and J 5 bases short, with 12 bases between. The germline CDR1 and CDR2 sequences are SGHVS and FQNEAQ. The CDR3 covers 15 residues. The CDR3 DNA is TGTGCCAGCAGCTTAGGACCGACCGGGGATCAGCCCCAGCATTTT. Its protein is CASSLGPTGDQPQHF.

The J gene is TRBJ1-2, the V gene TRBV14, with D uncertain. V dropped 1 base and J dropped 5 bases, with 14 bases sitting between them. Germline V gene data show CDR1 as SGHDN and CDR2 as FVKESK. This CDR3 has 15 residues. The CDR3 spells CASSQAQADIYGYTF. CDR3 coding DNA: TGTGCCAGCAGCCAAGCCCAAGCCGACATTTATGGCTACACCTTC.

The V gene is TRBV4-1, the J gene TRBJ2-7, with TRBD2 identical over 7 bases. V lost 2 bases, J lost 2 bases, and 18 bases stayed unmatched. The CDR3 extends over 19 amino acids. Germline loops: CDR1 MGHRA, CDR2 YSYEKL. This chain's CDR3 is CASSQSWSGRMRWAYEQYF. DNA for the CDR3: TGCGCCAGCAGCCAAAGCTGGTCCGGGAGGATGAGATGGGCCTACGAGCAGTACTTC.

This rearrangement joins TRBV11-3 to TRBJ2-5, with D possibly matching TRBD2 (5 bases). The CDR3 extends over 15 amino acids. Trimming took off 5 bases at V and 4 bases at J, with 17 bases between the two ends. Germline CDR1 and CDR2: SGHNT and YENEEA. CDR3 sequence reads: CASSPPGEVGETQYF. The CDR3 nucleotides are TGTGCCAGCAGCCCGCCCGGGGAAGTGGGAGAGACCCAGTACTTC.

The rearrangement uses TRBV5-1 and TRBJ1-1; 8 bases are a match to TRBD1. Germline loops: CDR1 SGHRS, CDR2 YFSETQ. The CDR3 has 14 residues. V trimming: 2 bases; J trimming: 5 bases; junction bases outside the gene matches: 5. The CDR3 loop reads CASSFQGARTEAFF. CDR3 nucleotides: TGCGCCAGCAGCTTTCAGGGGGCGCGTACTGAAGCTTTCTTT.

This chain uses TRBV5-1 with TRBJ1-2; D unclear. This CDR3 contains 15 residues. The V end was cut by 0 bases, the J end by 5 bases, with 14 bases between. Germline CDR1 SGHRS, CDR2 YFSETQ. CDR3 DNA: TGCGCCAGCAGCTTGGTTAGCGCCAGACTATATGGCTACACCTTC. Its translation is CASSLVSARLYGYTF.